This TCR beta chain comes out of a study of beta chain features in type 1 diabetes. Comment on this clone: The antigen remains undetermined.

Every donor provided one heparinised blood draw, which averaged around 110 mL. The authors sorted CD4+ naive, central memory, regulatory and stem cell-like memory cells via CD45RO/CCR7/CD25/CD127/CD95/CD27. Each of the sorted populations had a purity greater than 98%. The isolated RNA, all of it, was reverse transcribed, so expressed TCRB transcripts were what got sequenced. The protocol was immunoSEQ multiplex PCR, while the TCRdb copy is restricted to in-frame clones and leaves out a portion. The data contain approximately 170,000 clones, approximately 7.8% of them seen just once; the ten biggest clones take up approximately 1%. Whole-study results and caveats: All four CD4+ subsets from Type 1 diabetes patients carried moderately but significantly shorter TCRB CDR3s. Among patients, naive, central memory and Treg TCRB repertoires appeared more similar than among healthy donors.

Germline CDR1 reads MDHEN; CDR2 reads SYDVKM. CDR3 length: 14 amino acids. V was trimmed by 3 bases and J by 6 bases, leaving 14 bases between them. Sequenced input: central memory CD4+ T cells from blood. The rearrangement links TRBV28 to TRBJ2-5; weak D call: TRBD2 (5 bases). This TCR came from a middle-aged woman with type 1 diabetes. The chain's CDR3 is CASSLLGSVKTQYF. DNA for the CDR3: TGTGCCAGCAGTTTGTTGGGTAGCGTAAAGACCCAGTACTTC.